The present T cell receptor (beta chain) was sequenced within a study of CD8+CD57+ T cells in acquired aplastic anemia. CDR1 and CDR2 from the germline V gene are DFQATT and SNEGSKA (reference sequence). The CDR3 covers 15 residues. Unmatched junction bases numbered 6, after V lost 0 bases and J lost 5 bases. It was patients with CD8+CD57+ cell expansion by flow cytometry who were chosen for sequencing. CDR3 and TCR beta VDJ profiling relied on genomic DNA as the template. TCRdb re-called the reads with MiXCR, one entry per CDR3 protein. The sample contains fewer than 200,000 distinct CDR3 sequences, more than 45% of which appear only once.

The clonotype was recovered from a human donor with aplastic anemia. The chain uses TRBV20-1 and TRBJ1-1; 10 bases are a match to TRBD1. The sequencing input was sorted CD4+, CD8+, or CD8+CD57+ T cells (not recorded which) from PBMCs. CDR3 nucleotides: TGCAGTGCTAGAGATCGTAGGACAGGGGGAACTGAAGCTTTCTTT. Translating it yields CSARDRRTGGTEAFF.